One sample yielded the 3 T cell receptor beta chains listed below, sequenced in a study of cytomegalovirus exposure and HLA in healthy donors. TCRdb's table, derived via immunoSEQ multiplex PCR, lists solely in-frame clones and lacks some. This repertoire shows about 130,000 clones, almost 85% found once; its top ten account for 25% to 30%. The sample comprised PBMCs. These TCRs come from a man in his thirties or forties in good health and CMV-seropositive.

V is TRBV15 and J is TRBJ1-2, with D possibly matching TRBD1 (6 bases). CDR3 size: 15 residues. Trimming stripped 0 bases from V and 3 bases from J, with 11 bases between. Germline CDR1 LNHNV, CDR2 YYDKDF (reference sequence). The chain's CDR3 is CATSRDGGADYGYTF. CDR3 in DNA: TGTGCCACCAGCAGAGACGGGGGGGCGGACTATGGCTACACCTTC.

This chain connects TRBV7-9 to TRBJ2-2; TRBD2 agrees at 14 bases. With V trimmed by 4 bases and J by 4 bases, 2 bases remained unmatched. The germline V gene encodes CDR1 SEHNR and CDR2 FQNEAQ (reference sequence). This CDR3 has 16 residues. Written as DNA, the CDR3 is TGTGCCAGCAGCTCCGGGACTAGCGGGGGCACCGGGGAGCTGTTTTTT. Translated, it gives CASSSGTSGGTGELFF.

V gene TRBV13 combines with J gene TRBJ2-5, with a weak D call TRBD2 (7 bases). V lost 11 bases and J 0 bases, leaving 16 bases between the germline ends. Germline lookup yields CDR1 PRHDT and CDR2 FYEKMQ (reference sequence). The CDR3 has 14 amino acids. CDR3 in DNA: TGTGCCTTTGGTGGGGGGGCATACCAAGAGACCCAGTACTTC. This gives the protein CAFGGGAYQETQYF. Complete variable domain (other parts from reference TRBV13 and TRBJ2-5): AAGVIQSPRHLIKEKRETATLKCYPIPRHDTVYWYQQGPGQDPQFLISFYEKMQSDKGSIPDRFSAQQFSDYHSELNMSSLELGDSALYFCAFGGGAYQETQYFGPGTRLLVL.